This T cell receptor beta chain was recorded in a study of blood T cells in healthy people across ages. A J-beta primer mix and a sample-barcoded 5' primer were used in a second PCR of roughly 7 to 12 cycles. TCRdb reprocessed the 5' RACE reads via MiXCR and lists one record per CDR3 protein. This sample has about 500,000 distinct CDR3 sequences, with 24% found just once. Caucasian, healthy and from Russia, the donors were aged between about 6 and 90. Every sample gave at least 5 micrograms of total RNA when it was extracted. Findings and caveats of the study: It was the long-lived donors that had more naive CD4+ cells and higher diversity than aged donors.

In the case of this clonotype: Its antigen is undetermined.

The same specimen was also included in a second study, on T cells of mothers and their children.

The source is a boy younger than 18 in good health. The sample consisted of blood.

The CDR3 DNA reads as TGCAGTGCTAGAGAAAGAGGGAACCTTTATGGCTACACCTTC. Translating it yields CSARERGNLYGYTF. This sequence joins TRBV20-1 and TRBJ1-2; D is ambiguous. Germline assignment: CDR1 DFQATT and CDR2 SNEGSKA (reference sequence). The CDR3 totals 14 residues. Trimming removed 0 bases from V and 5 bases from J, with 13 bases in between.